Following are 11 T cell receptor beta chains from one sample sequenced in a study of vaccination and CD4 T cells after COVID-19. Antigens of these TCRs are unknown. With the Oncomine TCR Beta short-read assay, DNA from cultured CD4+ T cells was sequenced. TCRdb re-derived calls from the PCR reads in MiXCR, one entry per CDR3 protein. The sample shows 13,000 to 15,000 distinct CDR3 sequences, around 56% of them seen only once. Treatment indicated: roughly ten-day PBMC culture with coronavirus spike peptide pools or control peptides (ViraFEST assay). The source material was CD4+ T cells from blood, cultured in vitro. The source is a human donor who had recovered from COVID-19.

In the case of this clonotype: No DNA is shown, since the ends of the CDR3 on it are uncertain; the CDR3 is the one TCRdb lists. The chain has TRBV4-1 and TRBJ1-5. Germline CDR1 and CDR2: MGHRA and YSYEKL. Inclusive of both ends, the CDR3 amounts to 19 amino acids. The CDR3 loop is CASSHKKTPLGRRTSGQHF.

The chain is built from TRBV20-1 and TRBJ2-3; 7 bases line up with TRBD2. V gave up 7 bases and J gave up 0 bases; unmatched junction bases: 13. The CDR3 is 16 amino acids. Germline V gene data show CDR1 as DFQATT and CDR2 as SNEGSKA (reference sequence). In nucleotides, the CDR3 is TGCAGTGGAGAACACGGGGGGTGGCCTAGCACAGATACGCAGTATTTT. This sequence encodes CSGEHGGWPSTDTQYF.

This clonotype was counted a few times. V and J are TRBV24-1 and TRBJ2-3, with 12 bases identical to TRBD1. The J segment lost 5 bases and the V segment lost 4 bases, leaving 9 bases of the junction unmatched. Germline CDR1 and CDR2: KGHDR and SFDVKD. CDR3 length: 17 amino acids. Written as DNA, the CDR3 is TGTGCCACCAGTGAGTCCACCGGGACAGGGGGCAGAGATACGCAGTATTTT. Encoded protein: CATSESTGTGGRDTQYF.

V and J are TRBV2 and TRBJ1-1; D is undetermined. Germline CDR1 SNHLY, CDR2 FYNNEI. This CDR3 region has 15 residues. Trimming pared 6 bases from V and 0 bases from J, leaving 14 bases between. The CDR3 sequence: CASRSLYELNTEAFF. The CDR3 DNA sequence: TGTGCCAGCAGATCTCTTTATGAATTGAACACTGAAGCTTTCTTT.

This clonotype has more than one count but fewer than ten. The V and J genes are TRBV7-9 and TRBJ2-7; 11 bases map to TRBD1. V gave up 4 bases and J gave up 6 bases; unmatched junction bases: 2. The CDR3 is 13 amino acids. CDR1 and CDR2 from the germline V gene are SEHNR and FQNEAQ (reference sequence). CDR3 nucleotide sequence: TGTGCCAGCAGCTCCGGGACAGGGGGCGAGCAGTACTTC. Translation gives CASSSGTGGEQYF.

This clonotype showed up just a few times. The V and J genes are TRBV6-4 and TRBJ2-3; TRBD1 might be the D (5 bases). Deletions cut 5 bases from V and 0 bases from J, with 12 bases between. The CDR3 runs to 15 residues. Per the germline V gene, CDR1 is MRHNA and CDR2 is SNTAGT. CDR3 DNA: TGTGCCAGCAGTTCTACAGGCCTGAGCACAGATACGCAGTATTTT. Translated, it gives CASSSTGLSTDTQYF.

V is TRBV12-3 or TRBV12-4 and J is TRBJ1-5, with a weak D call TRBD1 (6 bases). V was cut by 6 bases and J by 0 bases, with 12 bases left in between. The CDR3 is 15 amino acids. This CDR3 is CASSRDNPSNQPQHF. DNA for the CDR3: TGTGCCAGCAGCAGGGACAACCCTAGCAATCAGCCCCAGCATTTT.

The chain couples TRBV5-5 to TRBJ1-4, with a possible D match to TRBD1 (5 bases). Germline V gives CDR1 SGHKS, CDR2 YYEKEE (reference sequence). The CDR3 extends over 15 amino acids. Trimming removed 0 bases from V and 7 bases from J, with 13 bases in between. DNA for the CDR3: TGTGCCAGCAGCTTGGGGGCAGGGTCCGGTGAAAAACTGTTTTTT. Amino acid sequence: CASSLGAGSGEKLFF.

V gene TRBV3-1 combines with J gene TRBJ2-5, with TRBD1 matching 10 bases. Looked up from germline, CDR1 is LGHDT and CDR2 is YNNKEL (reference sequence). The CDR3 loop spans 16 amino acids. V dropped 2 bases and J dropped 4; count of bases not matched to a gene: 7. The CDR3, as DNA: TGTGCCAGCAGCCAACAGACAGGGGGCTTTGGAGAGACCCAGTACTTC. This gives the protein CASSQQTGGFGETQYF.

This chain joins TRBV7-2 and TRBJ2-7; TRBD1 is a possible D gene (6 bases). The CDR3 totals 14 residues. Trimming left V 2 bases short and J 3 bases short, with 11 bases between. Germline CDR1 SGHTA, CDR2 FQGNSA. CDR3 nucleotide sequence: TGTGCCAGCAGCTTATACGGGACATACTACGAGCAGTACTTC. Translation gives CASSLYGTYYEQYF. Based on the CDR3 plus reference TRBV7-2 and TRBJ2-7, the full variable domain is GAGVSQSPSNKVTEKGKDVELRCDPISGHTALYWYRQSLGQGLEFLIYFQGNSAPDKSGLPSDRFSAERTGGSVSTLTIQRTQQEDSAVYLCASSLYGTYYEQYFGPGTRLTVT.

The J gene is TRBJ2-5, the V gene TRBV27; 13 bases line up with TRBD2. Losses at the gene ends were 5 bases for V and 6 bases for J; bases not matched to a gene: 9. This CDR3 is 16 amino acids long. Germline V gene data show CDR1 as MNHEY and CDR2 as SMNVEV (reference sequence). This CDR3 reads CASSPRLAGGTKTQYF. The CDR3 DNA follows: TGTGCCAGCAGTCCCCGACTAGCGGGAGGCACGAAGACCCAGTACTTC.